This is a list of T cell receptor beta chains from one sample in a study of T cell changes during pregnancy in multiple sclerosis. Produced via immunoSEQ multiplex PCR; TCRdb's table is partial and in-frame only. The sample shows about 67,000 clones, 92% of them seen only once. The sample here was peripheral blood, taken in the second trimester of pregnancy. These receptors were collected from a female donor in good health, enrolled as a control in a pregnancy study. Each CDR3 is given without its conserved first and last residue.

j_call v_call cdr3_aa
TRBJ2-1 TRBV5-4 ASSFVRLAGSNEQF
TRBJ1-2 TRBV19 ASSSDQEGGYT
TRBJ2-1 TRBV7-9 ASSYGTGRGDEQF
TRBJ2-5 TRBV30 AWSLTTGKVD
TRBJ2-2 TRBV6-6 ASRDPPGGTGELF
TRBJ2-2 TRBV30 AWTPRGGTGELF
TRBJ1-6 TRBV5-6 ASSLPRNSPLH
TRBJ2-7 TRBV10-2 ASGAIGAYEQY
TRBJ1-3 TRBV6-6 ASSYQQGRGNTIY
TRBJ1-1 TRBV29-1 SVILYPSNTEAF
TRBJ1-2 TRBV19 ASSGDSLYGYT
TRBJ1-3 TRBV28 ASSPPGGQRNTIY
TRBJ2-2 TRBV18 ASSLTRIGVTGELF
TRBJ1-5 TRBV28 ASHRQDNQPQH
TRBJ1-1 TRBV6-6 ASSYAIGAF
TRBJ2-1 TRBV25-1 ASRMGTEFYNEQF
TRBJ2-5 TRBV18 ASSPVLARQETQY
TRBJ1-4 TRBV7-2 ASSARTGGHEKLF
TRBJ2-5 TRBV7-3 ASSQTSGRAETQY
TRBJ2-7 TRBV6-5 ASSYRQGASYEQY
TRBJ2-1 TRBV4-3 ASSQEGAGILNNEQF
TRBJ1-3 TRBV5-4 ASSLGDRGTIY
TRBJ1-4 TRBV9 ASSVQGATNEKLF
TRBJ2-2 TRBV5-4 ASSLIDTGELF
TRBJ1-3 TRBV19 ASSLPQGARPGNTIY
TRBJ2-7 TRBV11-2 ASSPGYEQY
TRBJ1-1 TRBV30 AWDQGLGSAEAF
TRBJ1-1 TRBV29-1 SGKPQGVTEAF
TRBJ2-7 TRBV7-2 ASSRAGGSDYEQY
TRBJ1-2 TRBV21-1 ASYRDSQGYT
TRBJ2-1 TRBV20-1 SAGGVNEQF
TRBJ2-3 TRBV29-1 SVSSGTTYTDTQY
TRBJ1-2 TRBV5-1 ASSPQDTQAGGYT
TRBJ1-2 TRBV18 ASSPSRDYGYT
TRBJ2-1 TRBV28 ASGSGSLNEQF
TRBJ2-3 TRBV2 ASHVGPTDTQY
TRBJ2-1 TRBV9 ASSAPLPGVAYNEQF
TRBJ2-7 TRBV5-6 ASSLRVTASSYEQY
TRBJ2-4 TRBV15 ATSREAPPWGQGLFLGKNIQY
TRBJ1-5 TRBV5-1 ASSPGQGSNQPQH
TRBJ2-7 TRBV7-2 ASSLERRAPEQY
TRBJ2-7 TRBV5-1 ASSLVPSPGEQY
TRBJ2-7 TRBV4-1 ASSQVASDDYEQY
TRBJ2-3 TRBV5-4 ASSSTGGTTDTQY
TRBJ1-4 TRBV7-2 ASSGPDSLNEKLF
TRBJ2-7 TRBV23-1 ASSPTGTYEQY
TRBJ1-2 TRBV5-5 ASSFTGTGRYGYT
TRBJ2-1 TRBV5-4 ASNKGSGGANEQF
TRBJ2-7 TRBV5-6 ASSKTAYEQY
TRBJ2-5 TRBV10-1 ASSENVKGPGETQY
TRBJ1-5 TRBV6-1 ASSEVPGQGNQPQH
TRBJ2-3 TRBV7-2 ASSFRDRYTDTQY
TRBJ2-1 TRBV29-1 SVDGTRTYNEQF
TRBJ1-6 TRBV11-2 ASSPQYSPLH
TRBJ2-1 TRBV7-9 ASRSSGGYDEQF